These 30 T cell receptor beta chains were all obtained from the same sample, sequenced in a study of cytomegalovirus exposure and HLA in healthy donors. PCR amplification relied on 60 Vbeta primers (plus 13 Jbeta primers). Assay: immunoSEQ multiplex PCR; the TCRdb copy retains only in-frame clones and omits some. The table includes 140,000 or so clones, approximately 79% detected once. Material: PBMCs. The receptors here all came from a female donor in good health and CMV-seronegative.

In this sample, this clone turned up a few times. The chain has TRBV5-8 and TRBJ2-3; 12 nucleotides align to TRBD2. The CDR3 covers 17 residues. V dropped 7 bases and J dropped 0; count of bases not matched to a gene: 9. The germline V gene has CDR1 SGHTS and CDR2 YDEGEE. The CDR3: CASLASGRAWSTDTQYF. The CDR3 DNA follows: TGTGCCAGCCTCGCTAGCGGGAGGGCCTGGAGCACAGATACGCAGTATTTT.

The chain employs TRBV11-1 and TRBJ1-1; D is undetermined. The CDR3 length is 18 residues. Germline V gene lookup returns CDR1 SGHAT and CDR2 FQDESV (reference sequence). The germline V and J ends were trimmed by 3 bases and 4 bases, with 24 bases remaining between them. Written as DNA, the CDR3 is TGTGCCAGCAGCTTCAAAATCCAAGGTAGAGGGCTCCGCACTGAAGCTTTCTTT. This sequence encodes CASSFKIQGRGLRTEAFF.

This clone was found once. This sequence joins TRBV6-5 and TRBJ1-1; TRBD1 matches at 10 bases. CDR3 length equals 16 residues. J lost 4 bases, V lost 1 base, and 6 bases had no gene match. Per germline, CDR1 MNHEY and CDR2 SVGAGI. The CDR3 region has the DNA TGTGCCAGCAGTTACTGGACGGGACAGGGGACCACTGAAGCTTTCTTT. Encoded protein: CASSYWTGQGTTEAFF.

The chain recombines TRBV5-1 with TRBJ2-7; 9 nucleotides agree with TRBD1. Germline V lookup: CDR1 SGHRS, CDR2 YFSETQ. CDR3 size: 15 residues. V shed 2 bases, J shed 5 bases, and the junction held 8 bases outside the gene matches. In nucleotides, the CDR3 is TGCGCCAGCAGCTTTTACCGGGACAGGGACCACGAGCAGTACTTC. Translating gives CASSFYRDRDHEQYF.

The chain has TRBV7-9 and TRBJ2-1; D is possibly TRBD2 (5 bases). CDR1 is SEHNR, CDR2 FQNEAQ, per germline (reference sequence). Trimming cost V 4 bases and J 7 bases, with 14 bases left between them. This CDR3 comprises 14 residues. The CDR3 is CASSSTRTGNEQFF. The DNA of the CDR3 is TGTGCCAGCAGCTCCACGCGGACTGGGAATGAGCAGTTCTTC. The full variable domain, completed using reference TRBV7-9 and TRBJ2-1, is DTGVSQNPRHKITKRGQNVTFRCDPISEHNRLYWYRQTLGQGPEFLTYFQNEAQLEKSRLLSDRFSAERPKGSFSTLEIQRTEQGDSAMYLCASSSTRTGNEQFFGPGTRLTVL.

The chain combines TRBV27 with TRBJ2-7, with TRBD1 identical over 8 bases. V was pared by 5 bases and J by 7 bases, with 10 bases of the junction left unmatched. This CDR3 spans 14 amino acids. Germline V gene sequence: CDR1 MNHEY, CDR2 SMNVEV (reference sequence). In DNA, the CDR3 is TGTGCCAGCAGTCTTACGACAGGGGTGGGGGAGCAGTACTTC. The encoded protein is CASSLTTGVGEQYF.

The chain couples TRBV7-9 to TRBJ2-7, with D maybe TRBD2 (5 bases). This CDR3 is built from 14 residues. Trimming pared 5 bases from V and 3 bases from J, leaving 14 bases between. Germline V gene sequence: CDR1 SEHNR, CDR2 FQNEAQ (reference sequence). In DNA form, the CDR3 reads TGTGCCAGCAGCGACGCAAACCGGGACTACGAGCAGTACTTC. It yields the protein CASSDANRDYEQYF. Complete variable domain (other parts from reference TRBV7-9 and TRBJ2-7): DTGVSQNPRHKITKRGQNVTFRCDPISEHNRLYWYRQTLGQGPEFLTYFQNEAQLEKSRLLSDRFSAERPKGSFSTLEIQRTEQGDSAMYLCASSDANRDYEQYFGPGTRLTVT.

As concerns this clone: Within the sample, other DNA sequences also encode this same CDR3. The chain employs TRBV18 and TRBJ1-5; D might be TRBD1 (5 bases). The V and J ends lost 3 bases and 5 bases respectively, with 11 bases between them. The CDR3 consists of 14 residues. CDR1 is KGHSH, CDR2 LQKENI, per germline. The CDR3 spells CASSPGGGDQPQHF. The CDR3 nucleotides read TGTGCCAGCTCACCGGGCGGGGGAGATCAGCCCCAGCATTTT.

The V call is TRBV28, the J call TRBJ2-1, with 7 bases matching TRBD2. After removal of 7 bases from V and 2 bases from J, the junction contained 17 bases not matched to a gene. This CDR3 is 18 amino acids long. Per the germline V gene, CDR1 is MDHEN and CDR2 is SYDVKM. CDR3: CASTLGRENGWAYNEQFF. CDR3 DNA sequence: TGTGCCAGCACCTTGGGGCGGGAGAACGGTTGGGCCTACAATGAGCAGTTCTTC. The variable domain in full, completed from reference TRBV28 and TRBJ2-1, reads DVKVTQSSRYLVKRTGEKVFLECVQDMDHENMFWYRQDPGLGLRLIYFSYDVKMKEKGDIPEGYSVSREKKERFSLILESASTNQTSMYLCASTLGRENGWAYNEQFFGPGTRLTVL.

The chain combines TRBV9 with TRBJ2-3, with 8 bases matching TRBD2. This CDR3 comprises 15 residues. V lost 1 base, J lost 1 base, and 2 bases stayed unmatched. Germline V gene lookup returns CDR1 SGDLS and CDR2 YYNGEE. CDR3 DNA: TGTGCCAGCAGCGTATCAGCGGGAGGCACAGATACGCAGTATTTT. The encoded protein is CASSVSAGGTDTQYF.

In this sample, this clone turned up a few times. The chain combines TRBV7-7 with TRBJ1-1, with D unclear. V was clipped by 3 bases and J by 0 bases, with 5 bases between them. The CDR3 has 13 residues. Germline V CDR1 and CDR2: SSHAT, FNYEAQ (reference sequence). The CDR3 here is CASSFGLNTEAFF. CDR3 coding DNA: TGTGCCAGCAGCTTCGGGTTGAACACTGAAGCTTTCTTT.

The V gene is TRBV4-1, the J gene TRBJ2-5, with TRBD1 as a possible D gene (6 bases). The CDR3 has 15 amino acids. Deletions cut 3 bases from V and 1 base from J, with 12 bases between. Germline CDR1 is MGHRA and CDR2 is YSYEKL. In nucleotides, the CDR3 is TGCGCCAGCAGCCAGGTACAGGGATTCCAAGAGACCCAGTACTTC. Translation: CASSQVQGFQETQYF.

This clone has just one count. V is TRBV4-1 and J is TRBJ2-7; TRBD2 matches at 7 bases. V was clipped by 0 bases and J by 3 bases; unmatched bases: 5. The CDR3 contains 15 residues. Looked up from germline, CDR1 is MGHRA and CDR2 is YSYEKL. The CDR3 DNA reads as TGCGCCAGCAGCCAAGAGGCTAGCGGTTTCTACGAGCAGTACTTC. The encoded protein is CASSQEASGFYEQYF.

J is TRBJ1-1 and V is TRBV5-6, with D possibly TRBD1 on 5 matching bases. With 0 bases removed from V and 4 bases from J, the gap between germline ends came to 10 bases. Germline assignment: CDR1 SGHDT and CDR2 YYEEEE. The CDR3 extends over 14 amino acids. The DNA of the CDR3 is TGTGCCAGCAGCTTGGGGGGCGTAAGCACTGAAGCTTTCTTT. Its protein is CASSLGGVSTEAFF.

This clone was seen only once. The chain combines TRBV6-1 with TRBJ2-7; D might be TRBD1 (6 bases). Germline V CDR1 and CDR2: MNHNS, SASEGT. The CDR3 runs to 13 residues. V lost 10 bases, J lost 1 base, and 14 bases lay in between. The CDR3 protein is CATGRTVSYEQYF. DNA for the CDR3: TGTGCCACCGGTCGGACAGTTTCCTACGAGCAGTACTTC.

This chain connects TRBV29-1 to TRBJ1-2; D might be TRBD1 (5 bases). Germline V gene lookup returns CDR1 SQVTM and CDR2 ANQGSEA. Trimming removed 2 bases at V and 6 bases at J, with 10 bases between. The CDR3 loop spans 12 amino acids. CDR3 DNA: TGCAGCGTTGAATCAGGGTCCAATGGCTACACCTTC. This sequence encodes CSVESGSNGYTF.

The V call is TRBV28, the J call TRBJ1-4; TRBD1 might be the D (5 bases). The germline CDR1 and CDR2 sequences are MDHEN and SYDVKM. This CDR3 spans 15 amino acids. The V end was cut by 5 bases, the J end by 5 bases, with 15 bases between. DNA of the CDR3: TGTGCCAGCAGTCAGGAGCCAGGGCTCAATGAAAAACTGTTTTTT. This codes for CASSQEPGLNEKLFF.

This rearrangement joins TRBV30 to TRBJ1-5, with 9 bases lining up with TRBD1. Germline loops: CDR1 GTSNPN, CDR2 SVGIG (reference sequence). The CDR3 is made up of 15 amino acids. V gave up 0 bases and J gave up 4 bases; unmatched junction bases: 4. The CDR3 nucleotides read TGTGCCTGGAGTGTCGACAGGGGGGGTAATCAGCCCCAGCATTTT. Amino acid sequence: CAWSVDRGGNQPQHF.

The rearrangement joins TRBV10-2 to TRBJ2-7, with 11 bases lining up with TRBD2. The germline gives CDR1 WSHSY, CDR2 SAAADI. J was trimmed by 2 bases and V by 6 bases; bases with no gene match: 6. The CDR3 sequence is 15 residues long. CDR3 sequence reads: CASRGGTSGTYEQYF. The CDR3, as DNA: TGCGCCAGCAGAGGAGGGACTAGCGGAACCTACGAGCAGTACTTC.

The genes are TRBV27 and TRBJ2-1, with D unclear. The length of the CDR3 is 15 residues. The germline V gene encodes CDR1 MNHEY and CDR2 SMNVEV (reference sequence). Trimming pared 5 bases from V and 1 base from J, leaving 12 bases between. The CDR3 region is CASSLSHPSYNEQFF. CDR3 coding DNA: TGTGCCAGCAGTCTGAGCCATCCTTCCTACAATGAGCAGTTCTTC.

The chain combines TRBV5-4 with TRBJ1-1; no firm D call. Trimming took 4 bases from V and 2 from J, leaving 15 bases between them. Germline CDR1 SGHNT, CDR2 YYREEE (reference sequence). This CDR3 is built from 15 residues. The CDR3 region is CASSPDAGINTEAFF. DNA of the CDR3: TGTGCCAGCAGCCCCGACGCAGGAATTAACACTGAAGCTTTCTTT.

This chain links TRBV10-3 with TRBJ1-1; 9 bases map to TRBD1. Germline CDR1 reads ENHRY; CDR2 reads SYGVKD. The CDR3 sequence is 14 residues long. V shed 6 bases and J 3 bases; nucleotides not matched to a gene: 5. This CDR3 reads CAIRPTGGDTEAFF. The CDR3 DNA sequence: TGTGCCATCAGACCGACAGGGGGGGACACTGAAGCTTTCTTT.

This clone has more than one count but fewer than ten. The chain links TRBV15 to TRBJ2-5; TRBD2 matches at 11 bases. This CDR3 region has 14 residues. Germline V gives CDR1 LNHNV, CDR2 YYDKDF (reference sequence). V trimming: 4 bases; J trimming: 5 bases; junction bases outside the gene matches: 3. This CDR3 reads CATSTLAGGETQYF. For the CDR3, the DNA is TGTGCCACCAGCACGTTAGCGGGAGGGGAGACCCAGTACTTC.

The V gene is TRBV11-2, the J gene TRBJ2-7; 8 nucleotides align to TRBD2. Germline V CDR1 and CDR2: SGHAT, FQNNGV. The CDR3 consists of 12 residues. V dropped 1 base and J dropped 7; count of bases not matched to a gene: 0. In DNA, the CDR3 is TGTGCCAGCAGCTTAGGCGGGAGGGAGCAGTACTTC. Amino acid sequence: CASSLGGREQYF.

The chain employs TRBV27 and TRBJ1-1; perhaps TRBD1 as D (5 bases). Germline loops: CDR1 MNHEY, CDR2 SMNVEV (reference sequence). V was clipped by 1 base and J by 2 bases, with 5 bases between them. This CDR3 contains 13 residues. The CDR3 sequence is CASSLWTNTEAFF. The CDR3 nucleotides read TGTGCCAGCAGTTTATGGACAAACACTGAAGCTTTCTTT.

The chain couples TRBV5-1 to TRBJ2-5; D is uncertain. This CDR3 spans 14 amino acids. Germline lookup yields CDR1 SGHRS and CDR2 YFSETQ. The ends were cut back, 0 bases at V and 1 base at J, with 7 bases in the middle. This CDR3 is CASSLDSSQETQYF. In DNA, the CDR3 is TGCGCCAGCAGCTTGGATTCCAGCCAAGAGACCCAGTACTTC.

CDR3 sequence: CASEVFSGNTIYF. CDR3 bases: TGTGCCAGCGAGGTGTTCTCTGGAAACACCATATATTTT. The chain links TRBV6-1 to TRBJ1-3; the D is unclear. Germline-derived CDR1 and CDR2 are MNHNS and SASEGT. The CDR3 covers 13 residues. V gave up 8 bases and J gave up 0 bases, with 8 bases separating them.

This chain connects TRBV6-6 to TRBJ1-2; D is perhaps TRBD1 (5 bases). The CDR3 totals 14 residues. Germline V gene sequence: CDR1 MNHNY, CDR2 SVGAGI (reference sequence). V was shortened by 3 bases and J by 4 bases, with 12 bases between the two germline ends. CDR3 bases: TGTGCCAGCAGTTATTATTCAGGGCCCTATGGCTACACCTTC. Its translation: CASSYYSGPYGYTF.

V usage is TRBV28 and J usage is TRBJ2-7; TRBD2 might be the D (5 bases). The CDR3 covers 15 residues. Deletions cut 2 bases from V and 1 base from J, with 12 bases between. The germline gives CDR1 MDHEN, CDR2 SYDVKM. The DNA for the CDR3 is TGTGCCAGCAGTTTACAGACGGGAAAGTCCTACGAGCAGTACTTC. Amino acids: CASSLQTGKSYEQYF.

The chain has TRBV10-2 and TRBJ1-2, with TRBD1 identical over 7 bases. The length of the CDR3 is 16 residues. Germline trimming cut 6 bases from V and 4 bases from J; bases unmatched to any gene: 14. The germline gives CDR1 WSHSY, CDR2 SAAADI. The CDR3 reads CASREGTEPWGYGYTF. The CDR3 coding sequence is TGCGCCAGCAGGGAGGGGACAGAACCATGGGGCTATGGCTACACCTTC.